There are a few counts of the clone carrying this T cell receptor beta chain. Antigen specificity is unknown. These data originate in a study of T cell responses to AZD1222 COVID-19 vaccine. Regarding the study as a whole: Targets within unmutated variant regions were reportedly found for nearly half of spike-specific TCRs. Elevations in Spike-specific TCR breadth and depth followed administration of two AZD1222 doses. Researchers took repertoire samples only after the peak T cell response had come. Donors in the cohort were predominantly white British and more often female, and clonal diversity was possibly underestimated.

The V segment lost 6 bases and the J segment 5 bases; nucleotides outside the gene matches: 5. This CDR3 has 14 residues. Germline V lookup: CDR1 SGHTA, CDR2 FQGTGA. Clones were sequenced by immunoSEQ multiplex PCR, and TCRdb holds only the in-frame ones, with some missing. The sample lists some 120,000 clones, approximately 85% seen once, with 5% to 7% in the top ten. V gene TRBV7-3 combines with J gene TRBJ2-5; 11 nucleotides match TRBD1. The sequencing used peripheral blood, collected on day 0 of AZD1222 vaccination. This TCR was sampled from an adult in good health. As DNA, the CDR3 is TGTGCCAGCAGACGGACAGGGGGCTCCGAGACCCAGTACTTC. This codes for CASRRTGGSETQYF.